Below, 30 T cell receptor beta chains from the same sample are listed, as sequenced in a study of blood T cell repertoires in COVID-19. This table comes from immunoSEQ multiplex PCR, and its TCRdb copy is limited to in-frame clones, with some not included. Among approximately 110,000 clones listed, approximately 85% were seen once. Sequenced: peripheral blood. The receptors shown here come from a human donor in a cohort sampled during active COVID-19.

This sequence joins TRBV6-5 and TRBJ2-3, with TRBD2 matching over 8 bases. The CDR3 is 13 residues long. Germline V CDR1 and CDR2: MNHEY, SVGAGI. V dropped 7 bases and J dropped 4; count of bases not matched to a gene: 4. CDR3 protein: CASTSGSSDTQYF. For the CDR3, the DNA is TGTGCCAGCACGAGCGGGAGCTCAGATACGCAGTATTTT.

The chain links TRBV5-8 to TRBJ2-5; D gene unclear. The CDR3 spans 17 residues. Germline lookup yields CDR1 SGHTS and CDR2 YDEGEE. V lost 2 bases and J lost 4, with 21 bases in between. The CDR3 loop reads CASSFLIGGAATETQYF. CDR3 nucleotide sequence: TGTGCCAGCAGCTTCTTAATCGGTGGTGCGGCCACAGAGACCCAGTACTTC.

This clone was counted a few times. The chain is built from TRBV27 and TRBJ2-3; D is possibly TRBD2 (5 bases). CDR1 is MNHEY, CDR2 SMNVEV, per germline (reference sequence). The ends were cut back, 8 bases at V and 14 bases at J, with 26 bases in the middle. This CDR3 spans 14 amino acids. CDR3 coding DNA: TGTGCCAGCTTCCTCGGCGGGCAAAGTAAGTGGCGGTATTTT. Protein: CASFLGGQSKWRYF.

This chain joins TRBV5-5 and TRBJ2-3; 12 bases are shared with TRBD2. Germline CDR1 and CDR2: SGHKS and YYEKEE (reference sequence). V trimming: 2 bases; J trimming: 5 bases; junction bases outside the gene matches: 3. The CDR3 contains 15 residues. The DNA of the CDR3 is TGTGCCAGCAGCTTACTAGCGGGAGGTGGAGATACGCAGTATTTT. This translates into CASSLLAGGGDTQYF.

The V and J genes are TRBV18 and TRBJ2-7, with 10 nucleotides matching TRBD1. This CDR3 contains 15 residues. The germline V gene has CDR1 KGHSH and CDR2 LQKENI. The V and J ends lost 0 bases and 2 bases, in that order; junction bases with no gene match: 1. The CDR3 DNA reads as TGTGCCAGCTCACCACCGGGACAGGGGACCTACGAGCAGTACTTC. It yields the protein CASSPPGQGTYEQYF.

CDR3 region: CASSASTDNSGANVLTF. The CDR3 DNA reads TGTGCCAGCAGCGCTTCGACAGATAACTCTGGGGCCAACGTCCTGACTTTC. The chain links TRBV9 to TRBJ2-6; D possibly corresponds to TRBD1 (5 bases). From germline, CDR1 is SGDLS and CDR2 YYNGEE. CDR3 size: 17 residues. Deletions cut 3 bases from V and 0 bases from J, with 13 bases between.

This clone was observed a single time. The CDR3 loop is CASSLAGLTGGGYTF. In nucleotides, the CDR3 is TGTGCCAGCAGCTTAGCAGGCCTGACAGGGGGTGGCTACACCTTC. The chain recombines TRBV7-9 with TRBJ1-2; 9 bases agree with TRBD1. There are 15 residues in the CDR3. V was clipped by 0 bases and J by 7 bases; unmatched bases: 6. Looked up from germline, CDR1 is SEHNR and CDR2 is FQNEAQ (reference sequence). Together with reference TRBV7-9 and TRBJ1-2, the CDR3 gives the full variable domain: DTGVSQNPRHKITKRGQNVTFRCDPISEHNRLYWYRQTLGQGPEFLTYFQNEAQLEKSRLLSDRFSAERPKGSFSTLEIQRTEQGDSAMYLCASSLAGLTGGGYTFGSGTRLTVV.

The chain couples TRBV7-3 to TRBJ2-7; 7 nucleotides match TRBD1. The CDR3 contains 15 residues. V was pared by 2 bases and J by 1 base, with 5 bases of the junction left unmatched. From germline, CDR1 is SGHTA and CDR2 FQGTGA. The CDR3 coding sequence is TGTGCCAGCAGCTTACAAGGGGGCGGGTCCTACGAGCAGTACTTC. Protein: CASSLQGGGSYEQYF.

This rearrangement joins TRBV5-1 to TRBJ2-1; D is undetermined. The CDR3 length is 13 residues. Germline V gene sequence: CDR1 SGHRS, CDR2 YFSETQ. Trimming shortened V by 3 bases and J by 3 bases, and 7 bases separated the two germline ends. The CDR3 reads CASSSDNYNEQFF. CDR3 in DNA: TGCGCCAGCAGCTCAGACAACTACAATGAGCAGTTCTTC.

CDR3 amino acids: CASSGGTTFTGELFF. DNA for the CDR3: TGTGCCAGCAGCGGAGGGACTACCTTCACCGGGGAGCTGTTTTTT. The chain has TRBV9 and TRBJ2-2; 7 bases map to TRBD2. The germline CDR1 and CDR2 sequences are SGDLS and YYNGEE. The CDR3 is 15 residues long. V lost 3 bases and J lost 4; bases outside the gene matches: 6.

This chain uses TRBV28 with TRBJ2-1; possible D gene TRBD1, 5 bases. Germline assignment: CDR1 MDHEN and CDR2 SYDVKM. The CDR3 is 15 residues long. Between the trimmed V and J ends, which lost 7 bases and 9 bases, there was a span of 22 bases. The DNA of the CDR3 is TGTGCCAGCACCATTCTTCCAGGGTTGGGTGGTGAGCAGTTCTTC. Amino acids: CASTILPGLGGEQFF.

CDR3 nucleotides: TGTGCCACCAGTGATTCGTATAGCGGATGGGGCAATGAGCAGTTCTTC. It codes for CATSDSYSGWGNEQFF. This chain uses TRBV24-1 with TRBJ2-1; D is possibly TRBD2 (6 bases). In germline, CDR1 is KGHDR, CDR2 SFDVKD. This CDR3 contains 16 residues. V dropped 2 bases and J dropped 6 bases, with 16 bases sitting between them.

V and J are TRBV5-6 and TRBJ1-4; D uncertain. Per the germline V gene, CDR1 is SGHDT and CDR2 is YYEEEE. V was clipped by 3 bases and J by 10 bases, with 13 bases between them. The CDR3 length is 13 residues. CDR3 sequence reads: CASSWAKYGKLFF. The CDR3 nucleotides read TGTGCCAGCAGCTGGGCTAAATACGGAAAACTGTTTTTT.

The J gene is TRBJ2-1, the V gene TRBV3-1 (or the pseudogene TRBV3-2), with D tentatively TRBD2 (5 bases). The germline gives CDR1 LGHDT, CDR2 YNNKEL (reference sequence). The germline V and J ends were trimmed by 4 bases and 3 bases, with 16 bases remaining between them. The CDR3 is 16 amino acids. Here the CDR3 reads CASSPTSGSYYNEQFF. DNA for the CDR3: TGTGCCAGCAGCCCCACAAGCGGCTCCTACTACAATGAGCAGTTCTTC.

This clone appeared a few times. The chain uses TRBV19 and TRBJ1-2; D call uncertain. V was trimmed by 3 bases and J by 5 bases, leaving 10 bases between them. This CDR3 spans 13 amino acids. Germline V CDR1 and CDR2: LNHDA, SQIVND (reference sequence). CDR3 residues: CASSIEAGYGYTF. The CDR3 DNA sequence: TGTGCCAGTAGTATTGAGGCGGGGTATGGCTACACCTTC.

The CDR3 protein is CASSWDLRNNYGYTF. The CDR3, as DNA: TGTGCCAGCAGCTGGGACTTAAGGAACAACTATGGCTACACCTTC. V usage is TRBV13 and J usage is TRBJ1-2; D perhaps matches TRBD1 (5 bases). From germline, CDR1 is PRHDT and CDR2 FYEKMQ (reference sequence). The V end was cut by 4 bases, the J end by 2 bases, with 14 bases between. The length of the CDR3 is 15 residues.

The chain carries TRBV4-3 and TRBJ2-7; 9 nucleotides align to TRBD1. CDR3 length equals 17 residues. Per the germline V gene, CDR1 is LGHNA and CDR2 is YSLEER. The junction had 6 bases not matched to a gene; V was cut back by 0 bases and J by 0 bases. In DNA form, the CDR3 reads TGCGCCAGCAGCCAAGATCCGGGACAGGGTTTCTCCTACGAGCAGTACTTC. Translating it yields CASSQDPGQGFSYEQYF.

The chain is built from TRBV9 and TRBJ2-1, with a tentative D call TRBD1 (5 bases). This CDR3 spans 12 amino acids. Trimming removed 3 bases from V and 13 bases from J, with 14 bases in between. From germline, CDR1 is SGDLS and CDR2 YYNGEE. Here the CDR3 reads CASSDPTGLQFF. CDR3 DNA sequence: TGTGCCAGCAGCGACCCAACAGGATTACAGTTCTTC.

V usage is TRBV5-1 and J usage is TRBJ2-3, with TRBD1 as a possible D gene (6 bases). V lost 3 bases and J lost 0, with 14 bases in between. Germline assignment: CDR1 SGHRS and CDR2 YFSETQ. The CDR3 contains 16 residues. The CDR3 DNA follows: TGCGCCAGCAGCTCTTCTACAGGGCGAAGCACAGATACGCAGTATTTT. Amino acids: CASSSSTGRSTDTQYF.

The genes are TRBV11-2 and TRBJ2-5; TRBD1 matches at 8 bases. Germline V lookup: CDR1 SGHAT, CDR2 FQNNGV. V was clipped by 4 bases and J by 3 bases; unmatched bases: 10. CDR3 length: 16 amino acids. CDR3 nucleotides: TGTGCCAGCAGCTACCTGCCCCCGACAGGGGAAGAGACCCAGTACTTC. Protein: CASSYLPPTGEETQYF.

V usage is TRBV18 and J usage is TRBJ2-3; TRBD2 agrees at 9 bases. The CDR3 contains 14 residues. V lost 4 bases, J lost 1 base, and 0 bases stayed unmatched. CDR1 KGHSH and CDR2 LQKENI come from the germline V gene. The CDR3: CASSLAGGTDTQYF. For the CDR3, the DNA is TGTGCCAGCTCACTAGCGGGAGGCACAGATACGCAGTATTTT.

This rearrangement joins TRBV5-1 to TRBJ2-2, with a tentative D call TRBD2 (6 bases). Germline CDR1 and CDR2: SGHRS and YFSETQ. V was clipped by 0 bases and J by 5 bases, with 11 bases between them. This CDR3 contains 15 residues. The CDR3 is CASSLGLVSTGELFF. Here the CDR3 DNA reads TGCGCCAGCAGCTTGGGACTAGTCTCGACCGGGGAGCTGTTTTTT.

This chain links TRBV10-2 with TRBJ1-2; D remains ambiguous. CDR1 is WSHSY, CDR2 SAAADI, per germline. V lost 11 bases to trimming and J lost 2 bases, with 12 bases between them. The CDR3 consists of 12 residues. CDR3: CAVRLRNYGYTF. As DNA, the CDR3 is TGCGCCGTCAGACTACGAAACTATGGCTACACCTTC.

The chain has TRBV7-9 and TRBJ1-1; D gene uncertain. Germline V gene sequence: CDR1 SEHNR, CDR2 FQNEAQ (reference sequence). The V and J ends lost 5 bases and 4 bases respectively, with 11 bases between them. The CDR3 has 13 amino acids. CDR3 nucleotide sequence: TGTGCCAGCAGCAAAGAACAGAGCACTGAAGCTTTCTTT. Protein product: CASSKEQSTEAFF.

The chain combines TRBV5-4 with TRBJ2-7, with 12 bases identical to TRBD2. The germline CDR1 and CDR2 sequences are SGHNT and YYREEE (reference sequence). The CDR3 totals 16 residues. V lost 4 bases to trimming and J lost 4 bases; unmatched junction nucleotides: 9. CDR3 amino acids: CASSLGPTSGSYEQYF. The CDR3, as DNA: TGTGCCAGCAGCCTTGGTCCGACTAGCGGGAGTTACGAGCAGTACTTC.

The chain has TRBV28 and TRBJ1-2; possibly TRBD1 for D (6 bases). V dropped 6 bases and J dropped 8 bases, with 19 bases sitting between them. The CDR3 contains 14 residues. The germline V gene has CDR1 MDHEN and CDR2 SYDVKM. CDR3 nucleotides: TGTGCCAGCAGAACAGGGCTATCCTATGGCGGCTACACCTTC. Its translation is CASRTGLSYGGYTF.

CDR3 in DNA: TGTGCCAGCAGTTCCGTGTCTCCCCCTAACGAGCAGTACTTC. This codes for CASSSVSPPNEQYF. V usage is TRBV27 and J usage is TRBJ2-7; D ambiguous. The CDR3 consists of 14 residues. The V end was cut by 4 bases, the J end by 5 bases, with 15 bases between. Germline V gene data show CDR1 as MNHEY and CDR2 as SMNVEV (reference sequence).

This chain joins TRBV27 and TRBJ2-2; 7 nucleotides align to TRBD2. Unmatched junction bases numbered 4, after V lost 8 bases and J lost 1 base. The CDR3 runs to 14 residues. CDR1 MNHEY and CDR2 SMNVEV come from the germline V gene (reference sequence). The DNA for the CDR3 is TGTGCCAGCGCGTGGGGGGGGAACACCGGGGAGCTGTTTTTT. As protein: CASAWGGNTGELFF.

The DNA of the CDR3 is TGCGCCAGCAGCTTGGGCGGGGCAGACAATGAGCAGTTCTTC. Amino acid sequence: CASSLGGADNEQFF. The chain recombines TRBV5-1 with TRBJ2-1, with D perhaps TRBD2 (6 bases). Trimming took off 0 bases at V and 5 bases at J, with 9 bases between the two ends. Germline lookup yields CDR1 SGHRS and CDR2 YFSETQ. This CDR3 comprises 14 residues.

The chain couples TRBV11-3 to TRBJ2-1; D is perhaps TRBD1 (6 bases). The CDR3 is 14 amino acids. The V gene lost 5 bases and the J gene lost 7 bases, with 15 bases spanning the gap. Germline V lookup: CDR1 SGHNT, CDR2 YENEEA. CDR3 nucleotides: TGTGCCAGCAGCGCTCGACAGGCCACTAATGAGCAGTTCTTC. Residues: CASSARQATNEQFF.